Included here is one T cell receptor (beta chain) sequence, with context. The method was immunoSEQ multiplex PCR; TCRdb's version includes in-frame clones alone and lacks a portion of them. The data show some 2 million clones, about 95% seen once. The data derive from a study of shared clonotypes between healthy human individuals. Cells designated naive CD8 were CD45RO-negative and were positively selected for CCR7, with terminally differentiated effector memory CD45RA+ cells excluded. This CDR3 comprises 18 residues. Sample: naive CD8+ T cells sorted from blood. The chain carries TRBV21-1 and TRBJ1-5; the table names TRBD1, a call not compared with the DNA. TRBV21-1 counts as a pseudogene. The receptor was isolated from a man aged 18 to 35 in good health. For the CDR3, the DNA is TGTGCCAGCAGCAAAGGAAAGCAGGGCACTTATAGCAATCAGCCCCAGCATTTT. Protein sequence: CASSKGKQGTYSNQPQHF.